The count of the clone carrying this T cell receptor (beta chain) is one. Only CD45RO-negative cells positively selected for CCR7 counted as naive CD8 cells, so terminally differentiated effector memory CD45RA+ cells were excluded. J lost 0 bases, V lost 0 bases, and 8 bases had no gene match. Germline V gives CDR1 MNHEY, CDR2 SMNVEV (reference sequence). This CDR3 comprises 18 residues. The data belong to a study of shared clonotypes between healthy human individuals. In the original analysis: Filtering differed for immunoSEQ, which gave only junction sequences without quality scores. The method was immunoSEQ multiplex PCR; TCRdb's version includes in-frame clones alone and lacks a portion of them. The V and J calls and the clone size are those of that table, but D and trimming were determined from the DNA. Of 550,000 to 600,000 clones in the sample, roughly 98% were seen once.

This chain joins TRBV27 and TRBJ2-7, with 10 bases aligning to TRBD2. This receptor was obtained from a young man in good health. The sequenced sample was naive CD8+ T cells sorted from blood. The CDR3 here is CASSLSFSPSGSSYEQYF. In nucleotides, the CDR3 is TGTGCCAGCAGTTTATCTTTTTCCCCTAGCGGGAGCTCCTACGAGCAGTACTTC.